Included here is one T cell receptor (beta chain) sequence, with context. This clonotype was detected many times. No antigen is known for it. No base quality information exists; no much larger clone differs at one position. This entry is derived from a study of patients and donors after allogeneic stem cell transplantation (dated by TCRdb to 2019 to 2021). V and J lose 1 base and 8 bases, and a span of 6 bases separates them. The CDR3 has 13 amino acids, counting the end cysteine and phenylalanine. The sequence is cut down to CDR3 DNA, 39 bases in frame from base 1. The library was prepared using RT-PCR. Instrument used: NextSeq 550. The public reads were reprocessed in TCRdb via fastp at Q25 and MiXCR, keeping in-frame beta chains. Entries are consolidated by CDR3 protein sequence, retaining the most common genes and DNA. This sample lists about 230,000 distinct CDR3 sequences; around 14% were detected once. The ten largest clones add up to 11% of the sample.

The receptor chain draws on TRBV12-3 or TRBV12-4 and TRBJ1-6, with no D gene named confidently. What was sequenced was blood, either unsorted or a sorted T cell fraction (not recorded which). The receptor was isolated from a human donor who was either an allogeneic HSCT recipient or a stem cell or donor lymphocyte infusion donor (not recorded which). It is not recorded whose cells these are; they may come from a transplant donor. The DNA sequence reads TGTGCCAGCAGTTTAGGCGGAGATTCACCCCTCCACTTT. It codes for CASSLGGDSPLHF.